This T cell receptor (beta chain) was documented in a study of blood T cells in healthy people across ages. The authors isolated at least 6.5 million PBMCs per sample. Primed by a sample-barcoded 5' primer and a J-beta primer mix, a second PCR proceeded for about 6 to 11 cycles. TCRdb independently ran MiXCR on the 5' RACE reads; one entry per CDR3 protein. The sample lists about 590,000 distinct CDR3 sequences; approximately 30% were seen once. CDR1 is DFQATT, CDR2 SNEGSKA, per germline (reference sequence). Trimming stripped 1 base from V and 5 bases from J, with 15 bases between. The CDR3 has 14 amino acids. Study results and caveats: Correlation between TCR beta diversity and naive T cell percentage was strong.

Regarding this clonotype: Antigen unknown.

The sequenced material came from blood. This chain uses TRBV20-1 with TRBJ2-7; TRBD2 is a possible D gene (5 bases). The TCR originated in an elderly woman in good health. Written as DNA, the CDR3 is TGCAGTGCTAGAGGTATCAGGAGGTCCCACGAGCAGTACTTC. Its protein is CSARGIRRSHEQYF.